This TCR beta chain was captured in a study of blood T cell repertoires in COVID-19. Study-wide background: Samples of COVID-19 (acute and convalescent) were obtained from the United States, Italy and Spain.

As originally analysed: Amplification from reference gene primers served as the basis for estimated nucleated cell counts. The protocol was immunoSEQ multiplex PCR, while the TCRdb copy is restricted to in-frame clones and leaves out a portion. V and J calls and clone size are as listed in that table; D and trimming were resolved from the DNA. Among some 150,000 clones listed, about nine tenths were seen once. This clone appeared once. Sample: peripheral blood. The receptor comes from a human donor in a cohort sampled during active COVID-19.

The CDR3 DNA reads TGTGCCAGTAGTAGTATTCCGGGGGACACTGAAGCTTTCTTT. Its translation: CASSSIPGDTEAFF. V gene TRBV19 combines with J gene TRBJ1-1; TRBD1 is a possible D gene (5 bases). V was shortened by 4 bases and J by 3 bases, with 12 bases between the two germline ends. Germline CDR1 and CDR2: LNHDA and SQIVND (reference sequence). This CDR3 has 14 residues.